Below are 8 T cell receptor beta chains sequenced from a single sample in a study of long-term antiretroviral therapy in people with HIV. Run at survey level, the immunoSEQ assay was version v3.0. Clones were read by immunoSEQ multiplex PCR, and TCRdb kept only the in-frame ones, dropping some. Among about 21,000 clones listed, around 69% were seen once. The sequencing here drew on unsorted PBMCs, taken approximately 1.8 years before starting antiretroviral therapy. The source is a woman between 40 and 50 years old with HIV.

The CDR3: CASSAKTNTEAFF. CDR3 nucleotides: TGTGCCAGCAGCGCCAAGACGAACACTGAAGCTTTCTTT. The genes are TRBV5-4 and TRBJ1-1, with D unclear. The V gene lost 4 bases and the J gene lost 1 base, with 8 bases spanning the gap. This CDR3 is 13 amino acids long. Germline V lookup: CDR1 SGHNT, CDR2 YYREEE (reference sequence).

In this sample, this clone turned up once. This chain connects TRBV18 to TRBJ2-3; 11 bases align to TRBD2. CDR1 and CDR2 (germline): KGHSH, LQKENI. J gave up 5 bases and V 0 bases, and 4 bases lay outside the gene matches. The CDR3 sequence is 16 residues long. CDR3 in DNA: TGTGCCAGCTCACCACCGGCTAGCGGGGGGAAAGATACGCAGTATTTT. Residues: CASSPPASGGKDTQYF. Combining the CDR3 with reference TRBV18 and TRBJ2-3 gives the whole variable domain NAGVMQNPRHLVRRRGQEARLRCSPMKGHSHVYWYRQLPEEGLKFMVYLQKENIIDESGMPKERFSAEFPKEGPSILRIQQVVRGDSAAYFCASSPPASGGKDTQYFGPGTRLTVL.

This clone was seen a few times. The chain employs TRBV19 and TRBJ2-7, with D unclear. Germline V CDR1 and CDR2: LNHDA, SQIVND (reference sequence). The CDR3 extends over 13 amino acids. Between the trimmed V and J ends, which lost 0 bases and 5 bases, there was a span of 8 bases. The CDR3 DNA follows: TGTGCCAGTAGTATAGAGGGGAACCACGAGCAGTACTTC. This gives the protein CASSIEGNHEQYF.

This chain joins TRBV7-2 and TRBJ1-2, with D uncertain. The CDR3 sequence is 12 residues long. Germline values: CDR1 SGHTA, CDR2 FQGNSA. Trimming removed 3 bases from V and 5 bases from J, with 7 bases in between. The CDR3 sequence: CASSLDRYGYTF. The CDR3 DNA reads TGTGCCAGCAGCTTGGACCGATATGGCTACACCTTC. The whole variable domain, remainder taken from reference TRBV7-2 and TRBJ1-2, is GAGVSQSPSNKVTEKGKDVELRCDPISGHTALYWYRQSLGQGLEFLIYFQGNSAPDKSGLPSDRFSAERTGGSVSTLTIQRTQQEDSAVYLCASSLDRYGYTFGSGTRLTVV.

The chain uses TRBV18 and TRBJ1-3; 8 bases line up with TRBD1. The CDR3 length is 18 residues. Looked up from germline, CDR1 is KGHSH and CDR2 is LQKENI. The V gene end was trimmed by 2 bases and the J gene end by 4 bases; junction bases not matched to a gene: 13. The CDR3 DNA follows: TGTGCCAGCTCACCAAGGGCAGGGGGCCGGTTGGTCGGAAACACCATATATTTT. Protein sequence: CASSPRAGGRLVGNTIYF.

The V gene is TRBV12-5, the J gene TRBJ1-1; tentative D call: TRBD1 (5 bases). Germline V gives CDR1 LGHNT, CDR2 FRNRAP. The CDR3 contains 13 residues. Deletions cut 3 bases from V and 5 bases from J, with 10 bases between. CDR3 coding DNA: TGTGCTAGTGGTTTTCAAAAGGGGACTGAAGCTTTCTTT. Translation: CASGFQKGTEAFF.

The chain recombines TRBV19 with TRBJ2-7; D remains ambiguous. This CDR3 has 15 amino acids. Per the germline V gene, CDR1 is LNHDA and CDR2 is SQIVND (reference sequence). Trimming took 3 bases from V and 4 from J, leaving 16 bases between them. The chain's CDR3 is CASSISQTLLYEQYF. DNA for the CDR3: TGTGCCAGTAGTATTAGTCAGACCCTCTTGTACGAGCAGTACTTC.

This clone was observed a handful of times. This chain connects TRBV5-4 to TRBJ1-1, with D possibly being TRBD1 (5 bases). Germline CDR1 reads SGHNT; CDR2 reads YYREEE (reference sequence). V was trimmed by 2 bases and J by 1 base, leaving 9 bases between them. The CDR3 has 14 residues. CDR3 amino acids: CASSFWGTNTEAFF. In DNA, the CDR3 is TGTGCCAGCAGCTTCTGGGGCACGAACACTGAAGCTTTCTTT.